The 31 T cell receptor beta chains listed next were all sequenced from one sample in a study of blood T cell repertoires in COVID-19. TCRdb keeps only in-frame clones here, not all; method: immunoSEQ multiplex PCR. The sample holds approximately 200,000 clones, about nine tenths seen once. What was sequenced was PBMCs or T cells enriched from blood (not recorded which). Receptors were obtained from a young man who had recovered from COVID-19.

The V call is TRBV9, the J call TRBJ2-5; D unresolved. In germline, CDR1 is SGDLS, CDR2 YYNGEE. Trimming left V 0 bases short and J 0 bases short, with 6 bases between. The CDR3 consists of 14 residues. CDR3 DNA: TGTGCCAGCAGCGTAGCGCCAGACCAAGAGACCCAGTACTTC. It translates to CASSVAPDQETQYF. Filled out from reference TRBV9 and TRBJ2-5, the complete variable domain reads DSGVTQTPKHLITATGQRVTLRCSPRSGDLSVYWYQQSLDQGLQFLIQYYNGEERAKGNILERFSAQQFPDLHSELNLSSLELGDSALYFCASSVAPDQETQYFGPGTRLLVL.

The V and J genes are TRBV28 and TRBJ2-3, with D perhaps matching TRBD2 (5 bases). Germline loops: CDR1 MDHEN, CDR2 SYDVKM. CDR3 size: 14 residues. The ends were cut back, 5 bases at V and 3 bases at J, with 12 bases in the middle. The CDR3 is CASSPFGKTDTQYF. CDR3 DNA sequence: TGTGCCAGCAGTCCCTTCGGGAAAACAGATACGCAGTATTTT.

The chain joins TRBV30 to TRBJ1-1; 8 nucleotides agree with TRBD1. J gave up 1 base and V 3 bases, and 4 bases lay outside the gene matches. Germline V CDR1 and CDR2: GTSNPN, SVGIG (reference sequence). The CDR3 is made up of 14 amino acids. CDR3 amino acids: CAWSHDRGNTEAFF. The CDR3 nucleotides read TGTGCCTGGAGCCATGACAGGGGGAACACTGAAGCTTTCTTT.

This clone was observed a handful of times. The chain has TRBV6-2 or TRBV6-3 and TRBJ1-2, with 7 positions matching TRBD1. CDR1 is MNHEY and CDR2 is SVGEGT in the germline V gene. The CDR3 contains 15 residues. The J segment lost 3 bases and the V segment lost 4 bases, leaving 8 bases of the junction unmatched. The CDR3 region is CASSSRTGLHYGYTF. As DNA, the CDR3 is TGTGCCAGCAGTTCCCGGACAGGTCTACACTATGGCTACACCTTC.

The chain uses TRBV28 and TRBJ1-6, with TRBD1 as a possible D gene (6 bases). The CDR3 covers 17 residues. The V end lost 3 bases, the J end lost 7 bases, and 19 bases lay between the germline ends. Germline CDR1 is MDHEN and CDR2 is SYDVKM. The CDR3 spells CASSFIQGLSWNSPLHF. The CDR3 coding sequence is TGTGCCAGCAGTTTCATACAGGGATTGTCTTGGAATTCACCCCTCCACTTT.

The V and J genes are TRBV29-1 and TRBJ1-2; D not resolved. The CDR3 has 12 residues. Germline V lookup: CDR1 SQVTM, CDR2 ANQGSEA. V was trimmed by 7 bases and J by 4 bases, leaving 13 bases between them. CDR3 nucleotide sequence: TGCAGCGCCGGGGAGGGATTCTATGGCTACACCTTC. Protein sequence: CSAGEGFYGYTF.

The chain links TRBV5-1 to TRBJ1-1; 9 positions agree with TRBD1. Germline CDR1 SGHRS, CDR2 YFSETQ. V shed 4 bases, J shed 3 bases, and the junction held 7 bases outside the gene matches. The CDR3 contains 15 residues. The CDR3 is CASSPRQGGDTEAFF. The CDR3 DNA reads as TGCGCCAGCAGCCCGAGACAGGGGGGTGACACTGAAGCTTTCTTT.

The V and J genes are TRBV7-6 and TRBJ1-2; 11 bases are a match to TRBD1. The CDR3 contains 18 residues. Trimming at V came to 0 bases and at J to 8 bases, leaving 14 bases not matched to a gene. Germline CDR1 reads SGHVS; CDR2 reads FNYEAQ. This CDR3 reads CASSLARDRGFKISGYTF. CDR3 DNA: TGTGCCAGCAGCTTAGCCCGGGACAGGGGGTTCAAAATCTCGGGCTACACCTTC.

CDR3 sequence reads: CASSSRNPSGRNYEQYF. CDR3 coding DNA: TGTGCCAGCAGCTCCCGGAACCCTAGCGGGAGGAACTACGAGCAGTACTTC. The genes are TRBV5-4 and TRBJ2-7, with 11 bases identical to TRBD2. The J segment lost 3 bases and the V segment lost 3 bases, leaving 11 bases of the junction unmatched. The CDR3 is 17 residues long. Germline CDR1 reads SGHNT; CDR2 reads YYREEE (reference sequence).

V and J are TRBV27 and TRBJ2-1; TRBD2 aligns across 8 bases. From germline, CDR1 is MNHEY and CDR2 SMNVEV (reference sequence). The CDR3 is 20 amino acids. Trimming took 4 bases from V and 7 from J; bases not matched to a gene: 24. CDR3 coding DNA: TGTGCCAGCAGTTCGATAGCGGGATCGGATCCTTACGTCGTTGGAAATGAGCAGTTCTTC. This sequence encodes CASSSIAGSDPYVVGNEQFF.

The chain joins TRBV19 to TRBJ2-2; 13 bases agree with TRBD2. The germline CDR1 and CDR2 sequences are LNHDA and SQIVND (reference sequence). The junction had 13 bases not matched to a gene; V was cut back by 5 bases and J by 4 bases. The CDR3 totals 19 residues. The CDR3 DNA reads TGTGCCAGTAGTGAACGGGGACTAGCGGGACTATCGGGCACCGGGGAGCTGTTTTTT. This gives the protein CASSERGLAGLSGTGELFF.

V and J are TRBV19 and TRBJ1-2; possible D gene TRBD1, 5 bases. Trimming stripped 0 bases from V and 6 bases from J, with 17 bases between. Germline V gene sequence: CDR1 LNHDA, CDR2 SQIVND (reference sequence). The CDR3 is made up of 16 amino acids. CDR3 sequence (DNA): TGTGCCAGTAGTATAGAAATTGTCAGGGATCGTGATGGCTACACCTTC. As protein: CASSIEIVRDRDGYTF.

The V gene is TRBV21-1, the J gene TRBJ2-1; the table calls TRBD2, which could not be checked here. TRBV21-1 is deemed a pseudogene. The CDR3 length is 16 residues. CDR3 DNA sequence: TGTGCCAGCAGCAGGACCGGGACTAGAGACTACAATGAGCAGTTCTTC. Its protein is CASSRTGTRDYNEQFF.

This chain links TRBV29-1 with TRBJ1-2; D is undetermined. Deletions cut 1 base from V and 8 bases from J, with 5 bases between. CDR3 size: 10 residues. Per the germline V gene, CDR1 is SQVTM and CDR2 is ANQGSEA. CDR3 loop: CSVEGQGYTF. CDR3 coding DNA: TGCAGCGTTGAAGGGCAAGGCTACACCTTC.

The chain links TRBV10-2 to TRBJ2-1, with no clear D. This CDR3 spans 11 amino acids. Trimming took off 6 bases at V and 8 bases at J, with 8 bases between the two ends. The V gene's germline CDR1 is WSHSY and CDR2 SAAADI. CDR3 sequence (DNA): TGCGCCAGCAGATTTTCCTATGAGCAGTTCTTC. Encoded protein: CASRFSYEQFF.

This chain uses TRBV19 with TRBJ1-1; 8 bases align to TRBD1. Germline assignment: CDR1 LNHDA and CDR2 SQIVND (reference sequence). V gave up 9 bases and J gave up 1 base; unmatched junction bases: 7. The CDR3 runs to 14 residues. The DNA for the CDR3 is TGTGCCAGCTCAAAGACAGGGGAGAACACTGAAGCTTTCTTT. It yields the protein CASSKTGENTEAFF.

The CDR3 reads CASSTGGWRNRTDTQYF. DNA of the CDR3: TGTGCCAGCAGCACAGGCGGATGGCGGAACCGCACAGATACGCAGTATTTT. J is TRBJ2-3 and V is TRBV11-3, with D possibly matching TRBD1 (5 bases). The CDR3 has 17 residues. CDR1 is SGHNT, CDR2 YENEEA, per germline. V was cut by 5 bases and J by 1 base, with 19 bases left in between.

V usage is TRBV7-2 and J usage is TRBJ2-7; 7 bases match TRBD1. V lost 3 bases to trimming and J lost 5 bases; unmatched junction nucleotides: 7. The CDR3 is 14 residues long. CDR1 and CDR2 (germline): SGHTA, FQGNSA. The CDR3 region has the DNA TGTGCCAGCAGCTTCCTGACAGGGTGGAACGAGCAGTACTTC. Encoded protein: CASSFLTGWNEQYF.

The gene calls are TRBV24-1 and TRBJ1-2; a weak D match, TRBD1 (5 bases). The germline gives CDR1 KGHDR, CDR2 SFDVKD. V lost 5 bases and J 2 bases, leaving 17 bases between the germline ends. CDR3 length: 16 residues. The CDR3 here is CATSGSAGHGNYGYTF. In nucleotides, the CDR3 is TGTGCCACCAGTGGATCCGCAGGGCATGGGAACTATGGCTACACCTTC.

The chain combines TRBV10-3 with TRBJ1-2, with 9 positions matching TRBD1. The germline V gene encodes CDR1 ENHRY and CDR2 SYGVKD. The CDR3 loop spans 12 amino acids. With V trimmed by 4 bases and J by 8 bases, 2 bases remained unmatched. CDR3 protein: CAISGTGAGYTF. The CDR3 region has the DNA TGTGCCATCAGTGGGACAGGGGCCGGCTACACCTTC.

This chain joins TRBV15 and TRBJ2-2; 11 positions match TRBD2. With 3 bases clipped from V and 7 bases from J, the junction kept 10 bases outside the gene matches. Germline CDR1 reads LNHNV; CDR2 reads YYDKDF (reference sequence). The length of the CDR3 is 17 residues. CDR3 sequence: CATSSGSGRAQDGELFF. Written as DNA, the CDR3 is TGTGCCACCAGCAGCGGTAGCGGGAGGGCCCAGGACGGGGAGCTGTTTTTT.

The chain combines TRBV4-1 with TRBJ2-1; 7 bases map to TRBD1. V gave up 0 bases and J gave up 6 bases; unmatched junction bases: 5. Germline CDR1 MGHRA, CDR2 YSYEKL. This CDR3 spans 15 amino acids. CDR3 sequence reads: CASSQDGNRGNEQFF. CDR3 DNA: TGCGCCAGCAGCCAAGATGGTAACAGGGGCAATGAGCAGTTCTTC.

The V and J genes are TRBV30 and TRBJ2-7; 8 nucleotides line up with TRBD1. Trimming removed 0 bases from V and 5 bases from J; junction bases left unmatched: 6. Germline V gene data show CDR1 as GTSNPN and CDR2 as SVGIG (reference sequence). The CDR3 totals 14 residues. The CDR3 reads CAWSVSGGGNEQYF. The CDR3 coding sequence is TGTGCCTGGAGTGTCTCAGGGGGCGGGAACGAGCAGTACTTC.

This clone was detected only once. The rearrangement links TRBV7-6 to TRBJ2-1; no clear D gene. Trimming pared 1 base from V and 2 bases from J, leaving 3 bases between. The CDR3 has 13 residues. The germline V gene encodes CDR1 SGHVS and CDR2 FNYEAQ. Here the CDR3 DNA reads TGTGCCAGCAGCTTAGACACCTACAATGAGCAGTTCTTC. Translated: CASSLDTYNEQFF. The complete variable domain, with remaining parts taken from reference TRBV7-6 and TRBJ2-1, reads GAGVSQSPRYKVTKRGQDVALRCDPISGHVSLYWYRQALGQGPEFLTYFNYEAQQDKSGLPNDRFSAERPEGSISTLTIQRTEQRDSAMYRCASSLDTYNEQFFGPGTRLTVL.

This sequence joins TRBV7-9 and TRBJ1-4; no clear D gene. V lost 5 bases, J lost 0 bases, and 16 bases lay in between. The CDR3 extends over 17 amino acids. The germline CDR1 and CDR2 sequences are SEHNR and FQNEAQ (reference sequence). The CDR3 nucleotides are TGTGCCAGCAGCCCAAGCCCCCCTCGTACAACTAATGAAAAACTGTTTTTT. Amino acids: CASSPSPPRTTNEKLFF.

The chain is built from TRBV5-1 and TRBJ2-2; D may be TRBD1 (5 bases). Trimming took 6 bases from V and 0 from J, leaving 15 bases between them. This CDR3 is 16 amino acids long. From germline, CDR1 is SGHRS and CDR2 YFSETQ. The CDR3 DNA reads as TGCGCCAGCACTCTAGGGGTATTAACGAACACCGGGGAGCTGTTTTTT. Amino acid sequence: CASTLGVLTNTGELFF.

The chain employs TRBV6-1 and TRBJ1-2, with 9 bases fitting TRBD1. J gave up 6 bases and V 7 bases, and 9 bases lay outside the gene matches. This CDR3 spans 14 amino acids. Germline-derived CDR1 and CDR2 are MNHNS and SASEGT. Here the CDR3 DNA reads TGTGCCAGCACCCGGACAGGGGAAAACCATGGCTACACCTTC. This encodes CASTRTGENHGYTF.

This sequence joins TRBV11-3 and TRBJ1-1; no definite D call. Germline V gives CDR1 SGHNT, CDR2 YENEEA. Trimming took off 5 bases at V and 4 bases at J, with 11 bases between the two ends. The CDR3 contains 13 residues. CDR3 in amino acids: CASSQSEGTEAFF. Written as DNA, the CDR3 is TGTGCCAGCAGCCAATCGGAGGGCACTGAAGCTTTCTTT.

The gene calls are TRBV3-1 (or the pseudogene TRBV3-2) and TRBJ2-7, with D maybe TRBD1 (6 bases). CDR3 length: 13 amino acids. The V gene lost 2 bases and the J gene lost 4 bases, with 9 bases spanning the gap. The V gene's germline CDR1 is LGHDT and CDR2 YNNKEL (reference sequence). CDR3 in amino acids: CASSQKQGYEQYF. CDR3 nucleotides: TGTGCCAGCAGCCAAAAACAGGGATACGAGCAGTACTTC.

The V gene is TRBV21-1, the J gene TRBJ2-3; TRBD2, the table's D call, lacks a check against the DNA. TRBV21-1 is assigned pseudogene status. The CDR3 extends over 17 amino acids. CDR3 sequence: CASSPTLTSGSTDTQYF. CDR3 coding DNA: TGTGCCAGCAGCCCGACATTGACTAGCGGAAGCACAGATACGCAGTATTTT.

The rearrangement joins TRBV28 to TRBJ1-5; 7 nucleotides match TRBD1. The CDR3 spans 19 residues. Germline CDR1 and CDR2: MDHEN and SYDVKM. V gave up 6 bases and J gave up 0 bases; unmatched junction bases: 17. This CDR3 is CASSQTGFLGENSNQPQHF. DNA of the CDR3: TGTGCCAGCAGCCAGACAGGGTTCCTAGGGGAAAATAGCAATCAGCCCCAGCATTTT.